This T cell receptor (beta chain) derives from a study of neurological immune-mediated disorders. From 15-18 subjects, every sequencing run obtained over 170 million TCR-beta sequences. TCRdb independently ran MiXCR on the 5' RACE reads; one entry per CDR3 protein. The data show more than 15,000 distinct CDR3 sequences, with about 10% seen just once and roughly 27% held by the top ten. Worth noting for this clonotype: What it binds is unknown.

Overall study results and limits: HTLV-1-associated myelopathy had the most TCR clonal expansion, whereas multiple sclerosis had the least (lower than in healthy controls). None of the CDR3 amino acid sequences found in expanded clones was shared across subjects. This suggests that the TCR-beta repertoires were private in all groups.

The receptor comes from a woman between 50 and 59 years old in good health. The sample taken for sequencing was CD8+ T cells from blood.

CDR3 residues: CASSLGTRDTQYF. The CDR3 DNA reads TGCGCCAGCAGCTTGGGGACTCGGGATACGCAGTATTTT. V gene TRBV5-1 combines with J gene TRBJ2-3, with D possibly TRBD2 on 5 matching bases. V was clipped by 0 bases and J by 6 bases, with 8 bases between them. The CDR3 is 13 residues long. Per germline, CDR1 SGHRS and CDR2 YFSETQ.